This TCR beta chain was profiled in a study of shared clonotypes between healthy human individuals. Regarding this clone: The antigen remains unidentified. The same CDR3 arises from other DNA sequences in this sample as well.

Study-wide results and limits: For sorted subsets, rarefaction showed incomplete sequencing despite large depth. Naive CD4 clonotypes overlapped across a few donors at roughly 5%.

The CDR3 spans 14 residues. Trimming took off 0 bases at V and 7 bases at J, with 7 bases between the two ends. Germline-derived CDR1 and CDR2 are MNHNS and SASEGT. Genomic DNA per cell subset filled all wells of several immunoSEQ plates. TCRdb's copy holds only in-frame clones and misses some; the assay was immunoSEQ multiplex PCR. This table holds millions of clones, 90% to 95% found once. This TCR came from a man between 18 and 35 years old in good health. Sequencing was done on a sample of naive CD4+ T cells sorted from blood. Subset given: CD45RA+ positively selected. The V gene is TRBV6-1, the J gene TRBJ1-6; no clear D gene. CDR3 sequence (DNA): TGTGCCAGCAGTGAAGCCTCTAGGAATTCACCCCTCCACTTT. The encoded protein is CASSEASRNSPLHF.